This T cell receptor beta chain was observed in a study of early T cells in non-severe SARS-CoV-2 infection. A remark on this clonotype: No antigen is known for it.

Study observations and caveats: Using VDJdb, the matching emphasized anti-spike CD8 responses while missing private and CD4 specificities.

The germline gives CDR1 ENHRY, CDR2 SYGVKD. The CDR3 is 16 amino acids. V was clipped by 0 bases and J by 1 base, with 11 bases between them. Attachment of unique molecular identifiers to individual cDNA molecules was performed. TCRdb re-called the 5' RACE reads through MiXCR, storing one row per CDR3 protein. The top ten clones hold around 7.5% of a sample with 83,000 or so distinct CDR3 sequences, about 10% of them seen once. The receptor was derived from an adult who was a healthcare worker with PCR-confirmed SARS-CoV-2 infection or an uninfected control (not recorded which). The chain employs TRBV10-3 and TRBJ2-3; D may be TRBD2 (6 bases). Source: whole blood, taken at baseline. CDR3 nucleotide sequence: TGTGCCATCAGTGAGTCGGGGGGAGCTGGCACAGATACGCAGTATTTT. Translating it yields CAISESGGAGTDTQYF.